The next 10 T cell receptor beta chains were all read from a single sample in a study of molecular identifiers for immune sequencing clone quantification. Each CDR3 protein is one row after TCRdb ran MiXCR on the PCR reads. The repertoire holds about half a million distinct CDR3 sequences, with about a fifth as singletons. Source material: naive CD8+ T cells from blood, with Jurkat cell RNA spiked in. Subset meaning: FACS-sorted CD8+CD4-CCR7+CD45RA+ naive T cells. The receptors here all came from a human donor in good health. Some libraries in this study had Jurkat cell RNA spiked in.

As to this clonotype: A much larger clone differs by one base, so this may be a read error. J is TRBJ1-1 and V is TRBV4-3; D is perhaps TRBD1 (5 bases). CDR1 LGHNA and CDR2 YSLEER come from the germline V gene. The CDR3 has 15 residues. The CDR3 protein is CASRILNGGNTESFF. Here the CDR3 DNA reads TGCGCCAGCCGCATATTAAATGGGGGTAACACTGAATCTTTCTTT.

This clonotype was observed at least ten times. V is TRBV7-9 and J is TRBJ2-2; D gene uncertain. Germline V CDR1 and CDR2: SEHNR, FQNEAQ (reference sequence). The CDR3 has 13 residues. Trimming took 5 bases from V and 2 from J, leaving 6 bases between them. The CDR3 region has the DNA TGTGCCAGCAGCCCCTTCAACACCGGGGAGCTGTTTTTT. As protein: CASSPFNTGELFF.

Comment on this clonotype: It may be a read error: a sequence one base away is much more abundant. The gene calls are TRBV7-9 and TRBJ1-1; tentative D call: TRBD1 (5 bases). Per the germline V gene, CDR1 is SEHNR and CDR2 is FQNEAQ (reference sequence). This CDR3 has 15 residues. Trimming took 4 bases from V and 1 from J, leaving 13 bases between them. CDR3 amino acids: CASSSRDVTNTEAFF. CDR3 nucleotide sequence: TGTGCCAGCAGCTCGAGGGACGTTACGAACACTGAAGCTTTCTTT.

V and J are TRBV6-2 or TRBV6-3 and TRBJ2-2; D gene uncertain. Germline CDR1 is MNHEY and CDR2 is SVGEGT. This CDR3 has 14 residues. Trimming pared 5 bases from V and 7 bases from J, leaving 14 bases between. CDR3 in amino acids: CASSPFGVGGELFF. The CDR3 DNA reads as TGTGCCAGCAGTCCCTTTGGGGTTGGCGGGGAGCTGTTTTTT.

This clonotype was seen repeatedly, ten times or more. The chain links TRBV9 to TRBJ2-4; D is possibly TRBD2 (6 bases). V was cut by 2 bases and J by 0 bases, with 15 bases left in between. Germline V lookup: CDR1 SGDLS, CDR2 YYNGEE. The CDR3 extends over 17 amino acids. CDR3 sequence: CASSVGGPLSAKNIQYF. CDR3 coding DNA: TGTGCCAGCAGCGTCGGGGGACCCCTATCAGCCAAAAACATTCAGTACTTC.

This clonotype was observed a few times. The chain has TRBV30 and TRBJ2-5; 7 nucleotides match TRBD2. Germline V lookup: CDR1 GTSNPN, CDR2 SVGIG (reference sequence). V trimming: 3 bases; J trimming: 4 bases; junction bases outside the gene matches: 11. The CDR3 sequence is 15 residues long. The chain's CDR3 is CAWSHGAGSIETQYF. The CDR3 nucleotides are TGTGCCTGGAGCCATGGAGCGGGGTCTATAGAGACCCAGTACTTC.

The CDR3 nucleotides are TGCAGTGCTAGGGACACGAGTTCTTACACCGGGGAGCTGTTTTTT. Protein product: CSARDTSSYTGELFF. J is TRBJ2-2 and V is TRBV20-1; D possibly corresponds to TRBD1 (5 bases). Trimming cost V 3 bases and J 3 bases, with 14 bases left between them. Germline values: CDR1 DFQATT, CDR2 SNEGSKA (reference sequence). This CDR3 region has 15 residues.

This clonotype came up many times. The rearrangement links TRBV29-1 to TRBJ2-7, with TRBD1 identical over 7 bases. CDR1 is SQVTM, CDR2 ANQGSEA, per germline. The CDR3 sequence is 14 residues long. The junction had 10 bases not matched to a gene; V was cut back by 6 bases and J by 2 bases. The CDR3 is CSVLGAGGPYEQYF. The CDR3 nucleotides are TGCAGCGTCCTCGGGGCAGGGGGACCCTACGAGCAGTACTTC.

This clonotype was counted only a few times. The V and J genes are TRBV6-5 and TRBJ1-2, with D possibly being TRBD1 (6 bases). This CDR3 contains 14 residues. Looked up from germline, CDR1 is MNHEY and CDR2 is SVGAGI. The V gene lost 4 bases and the J gene lost 4 bases, with 13 bases spanning the gap. CDR3 nucleotide sequence: TGTGCCAGCAGTTTCTCAGGACAGCTCTATGGCTACACCTTC. It specifies CASSFSGQLYGYTF.

The V and J genes are TRBV20-1 and TRBJ2-1; possible D gene TRBD2, 6 bases. V lost 2 bases, J lost 3 bases, and 17 bases lay in between. The germline V gene encodes CDR1 DFQATT and CDR2 SNEGSKA (reference sequence). The CDR3 has 16 residues. This chain's CDR3 is CSARSTSAGGYNEQFF. The CDR3 region has the DNA TGCAGTGCTAGATCCACCTCAGCGGGTGGCTACAATGAGCAGTTCTTC.